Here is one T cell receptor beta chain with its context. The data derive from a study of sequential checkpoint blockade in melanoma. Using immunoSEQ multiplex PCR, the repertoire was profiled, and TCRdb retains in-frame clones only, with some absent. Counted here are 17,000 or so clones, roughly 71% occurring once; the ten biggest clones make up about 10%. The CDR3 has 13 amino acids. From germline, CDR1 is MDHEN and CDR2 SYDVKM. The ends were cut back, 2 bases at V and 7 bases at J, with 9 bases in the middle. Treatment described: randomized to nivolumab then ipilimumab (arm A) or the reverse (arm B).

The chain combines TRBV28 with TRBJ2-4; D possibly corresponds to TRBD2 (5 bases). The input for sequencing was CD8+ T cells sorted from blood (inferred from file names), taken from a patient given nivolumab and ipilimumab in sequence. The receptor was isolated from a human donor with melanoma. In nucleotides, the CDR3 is TGTGCCAGCAGTTTAAGAGGGTTGAACATTCAGTACTTC. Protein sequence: CASSLRGLNIQYF.